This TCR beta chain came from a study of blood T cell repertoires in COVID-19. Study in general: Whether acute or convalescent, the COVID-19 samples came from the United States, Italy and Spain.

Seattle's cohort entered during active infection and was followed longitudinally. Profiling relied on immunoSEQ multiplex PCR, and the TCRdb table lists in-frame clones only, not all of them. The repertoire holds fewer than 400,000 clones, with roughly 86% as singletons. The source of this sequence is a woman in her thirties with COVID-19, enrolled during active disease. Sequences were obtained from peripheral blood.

The CDR3 sequence: CASSFGTGRNTIYF. CDR3 DNA sequence: TGTGCCAGCAGCTTTGGGACAGGGCGAAACACCATATATTTT. The V gene is TRBV5-6, the J gene TRBJ1-3; 9 nucleotides agree with TRBD1. The CDR3 is 14 amino acids. V shed 2 bases and J 5 bases; nucleotides not matched to a gene: 2. CDR1 SGHDT and CDR2 YYEEEE come from the germline V gene.